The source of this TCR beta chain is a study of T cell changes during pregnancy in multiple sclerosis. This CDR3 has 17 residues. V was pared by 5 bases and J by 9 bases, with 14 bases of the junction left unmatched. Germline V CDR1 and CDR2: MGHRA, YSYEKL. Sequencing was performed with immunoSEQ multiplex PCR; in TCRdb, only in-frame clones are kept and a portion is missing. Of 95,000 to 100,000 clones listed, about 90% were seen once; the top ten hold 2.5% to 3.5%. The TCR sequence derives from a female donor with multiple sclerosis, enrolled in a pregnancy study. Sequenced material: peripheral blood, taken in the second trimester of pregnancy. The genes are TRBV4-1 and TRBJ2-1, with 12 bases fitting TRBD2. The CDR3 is CASSDQTSGRSAGEQFF. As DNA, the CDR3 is TGCGCCAGCAGCGATCAGACTAGCGGGAGAAGTGCTGGTGAGCAGTTCTTC.